Sequencing of this TCR beta chain was carried out in a study of graft-versus-host responses after intestinal transplantation. The CDR3 has 18 residues. Germline CDR1 is SGHNT and CDR2 is YYREEE (reference sequence). The trim removed 5 bases at V and 6 bases at J, leaving 16 bases unmatched. Comment on this clone: As yet, its antigen is unknown.

Once graft tissue had been processed, intraepithelial and lamina propria lymphocytes were released. Sequencing was performed with immunoSEQ multiplex PCR; in TCRdb, only in-frame clones are kept and a portion is missing. The table shows about 8,400 clones, with approximately 79% occurring only once. Study outcomes and limitations: High graft-versus-host to host-versus-graft clonal ratios were seen in allografts of patients with graft-donor T cell macrochimerism. GvH clonotypes were identified within recipient marrow, with a subset emerging first in ileum or blood.

Sequencing was performed on ileum tissue, taken nearly 500 days after intestinal transplant. The sequence was collected from a human patient who received an intestinal transplant, so some T cells may come from the graft donor. This chain links TRBV5-4 with TRBJ2-2, with TRBD1 matching over 10 bases. CDR3 protein: CASRVFGGQGGSAGELFF. In DNA form, the CDR3 reads TGTGCCAGCAGGGTCTTTGGAGGACAGGGGGGCAGCGCCGGGGAGCTGTTTTTT.